The entry below gives a single TCR beta chain sequence along with its context. The antigen is undetermined. This entry belongs to a study of T cell responses to AZD1222 COVID-19 vaccine. The study's findings and limits: Donors skewed white British and female; clonal diversity was possibly underestimated. Of spike-specific TCRs, nearly half reportedly target regions left unmutated in variants. Just five or six AZD1222 recipients were seropositive at baseline.

CDR1 and CDR2 (germline): SGHRS, YFSETQ. There are 14 residues in the CDR3. V was cut by 4 bases and J by 1 base, with 8 bases left in between. Sequencing used immunoSEQ multiplex PCR; TCRdb keeps in-frame clones, though not all of them. The sample comprises roughly 150,000 clones, less than 95% of which are singletons, and less than 6.5% rests with the top ten. The source of this sequence is an adult who received the AZD1222 COVID-19 vaccine. The specimen was peripheral blood, collected 28 days after the second AZD1222 dose. The chain combines TRBV5-1 with TRBJ2-2; D gene uncertain. The CDR3 nucleotides read TGCGCCAGCAGCGAATATTTGAACACCGGGGAGCTGTTTTTT. It translates to CASSEYLNTGELFF.